The 31 T cell receptor beta chains below come from one sample, sequenced in a study of T-cell memory formation after mild COVID-19. A single record per CDR3 protein comes from TCRdb applying MiXCR to the 5' RACE reads. The sample includes 310,000 or so distinct CDR3 sequences, roughly 15% of them seen just once. The specimen was PBMCs or a T cell subset sorted from them (not recorded which). The source is a man aged 18 to 35 who had mild COVID-19 (a few samples of this study predate the infection). Cell type and time point are not known.

This clonotype was detected a few times. This rearrangement joins TRBV7-9 to TRBJ1-5, with no clear D. The V gene's germline CDR1 is SEHNR and CDR2 FQNEAQ (reference sequence). With 5 bases removed from V and 1 base from J, the gap between germline ends came to 9 bases. The CDR3 has 14 residues. CDR3 protein: CASSSLSSNQPQHF. CDR3 nucleotide sequence: TGTGCCAGCAGCAGTCTAAGCAGCAATCAGCCCCAGCATTTT. The full variable domain, with the rest looked up from reference TRBV7-9 and TRBJ1-5, is DTGVSQNPRHKITKRGQNVTFRCDPISEHNRLYWYRQTLGQGPEFLTYFQNEAQLEKSRLLSDRFSAERPKGSFSTLEIQRTEQGDSAMYLCASSSLSSNQPQHFGDGTRLSIL.

The chain joins TRBV5-1 to TRBJ1-1; D gene uncertain. The CDR3 runs to 15 residues. V lost 4 bases to trimming and J lost 0 bases, with 13 bases between them. The germline CDR1 and CDR2 sequences are SGHRS and YFSETQ. CDR3 nucleotide sequence: TGCGCCAGCAGCAGGACGGCGACCATGAACACTGAAGCTTTCTTT. Residues: CASSRTATMNTEAFF.

In its sample, this clonotype was seen a few times. The rearrangement links TRBV6-2 or TRBV6-3 to TRBJ2-5; perhaps TRBD1 as D (6 bases). V was clipped by 8 bases and J by 4 bases, with 17 bases between them. CDR1 MNHEY and CDR2 SVGEGT come from the germline V gene. The CDR3 length is 14 residues. CDR3 nucleotide sequence: TGTGCCAGCCACAGTTTAAGGGGGACAGAGACCCAGTACTTC. Translated, it gives CASHSLRGTETQYF.

V is TRBV24-1 and J is TRBJ2-3; D not certain. Trimming took 5 bases from V and 3 from J, leaving 8 bases between them. CDR3 length equals 13 residues. In germline, CDR1 is KGHDR, CDR2 SFDVKD. This CDR3 is CATSGRSTDTQYF. CDR3 DNA sequence: TGTGCCACCAGTGGCAGATCGACAGATACGCAGTATTTT.

This clonotype was seen a few times. J is TRBJ2-1 and V is TRBV5-1, with a weak D call TRBD1 (6 bases). The V gene's germline CDR1 is SGHRS and CDR2 YFSETQ. CDR3 length: 12 amino acids. V shed 4 bases and J shed 6 bases, with 8 bases lying between them. CDR3: CASSPGVNEQFF. DNA for the CDR3: TGCGCCAGCAGCCCAGGGGTCAATGAGCAGTTCTTC.

This chain connects TRBV5-1 to TRBJ1-2; D gene ambiguous. This CDR3 has 15 amino acids. The V gene's germline CDR1 is SGHRS and CDR2 YFSETQ. Trimming removed 0 bases from V and 0 bases from J, with 9 bases in between. The CDR3 coding sequence is TGCGCCAGCAGCTTGGCCGCAGTCGCTAACTATGGCTACACCTTC. Protein sequence: CASSLAAVANYGYTF.

V and J are TRBV2 and TRBJ2-7, with 10 bases identical to TRBD1. V was pared by 6 bases and J by 3 bases, with 5 bases of the junction left unmatched. Per the germline V gene, CDR1 is SNHLY and CDR2 is FYNNEI. CDR3 length equals 14 residues. This chain's CDR3 is CASRTGTGVYEQYF. Here the CDR3 DNA reads TGTGCCAGCAGAACCGGGACAGGGGTCTACGAGCAGTACTTC.

This clonotype was recorded a few times. V gene TRBV10-3 combines with J gene TRBJ2-3; TRBD2 aligns across 11 bases. V lost 6 bases to trimming and J lost 2 bases; unmatched junction nucleotides: 7. Per the germline V gene, CDR1 is ENHRY and CDR2 is SYGVKD. This CDR3 region has 16 residues. The CDR3 sequence: CAIRLSGGAYTDTQYF. DNA for the CDR3: TGTGCCATCAGACTTAGCGGGGGGGCGTACACAGATACGCAGTATTTT.

This clonotype was detected many times. The genes are TRBV5-1 and TRBJ2-1; TRBD1 might be the D (6 bases). CDR3 length equals 17 residues. Germline V gene lookup returns CDR1 SGHRS and CDR2 YFSETQ. V lost 1 base, J lost 1 base, and 15 bases lay in between. CDR3 protein: CASSLLGGGQSYNEQFF. The CDR3 DNA reads TGCGCCAGCAGCTTGCTCGGTGGGGGACAATCCTACAATGAGCAGTTCTTC.

The chain has TRBV12-3 or TRBV12-4 and TRBJ1-2; D perhaps matches TRBD1 (6 bases). The CDR3 has 15 residues. Trimming cost V 2 bases and J 3 bases, with 13 bases left between them. The CDR3 reads CASSLSLGAHYGYTF. The CDR3 DNA follows: TGTGCCAGCAGTTTAAGTCTGGGGGCCCACTATGGCTACACCTTC.

J is TRBJ1-3 and V is TRBV12-3 or TRBV12-4; weak D call: TRBD1 (5 bases). V was shortened by 4 bases and J by 2 bases, with 12 bases between the two germline ends. The CDR3 sequence is 15 residues long. The CDR3 bases are TGTGCCAGCAGTTCTGCTCCAGGGACTGGAAACACCATATATTTT. Translated, it gives CASSSAPGTGNTIYF.

This chain links TRBV7-2 with TRBJ2-7; D ambiguous. V dropped 3 bases and J dropped 4 bases, with 16 bases sitting between them. The germline CDR1 and CDR2 sequences are SGHTA and FQGNSA. The CDR3 loop spans 15 amino acids. CDR3 loop: CASSFGLSRSYEQYF. CDR3 DNA: TGTGCCAGCAGCTTCGGTTTGTCTCGCTCATACGAGCAGTACTTC.

The genes are TRBV12-3 or TRBV12-4 and TRBJ2-1, with 9 bases lining up with TRBD1. V lost 6 bases to trimming and J lost 5 bases; unmatched junction nucleotides: 2. CDR3 size: 13 residues. CDR3 DNA: TGTGCCAGCAGGAGGACAGGGGACAATGAGCAGTTCTTC. This encodes CASRRTGDNEQFF.

The chain uses TRBV24-1 and TRBJ2-3; 8 bases are shared with TRBD1. Germline V gene lookup returns CDR1 KGHDR and CDR2 SFDVKD. This CDR3 has 15 residues. The ends lost 4 bases at V and 5 bases at J; junction bases unmatched: 7. CDR3: CATSDRGQGGDTQYF. The CDR3 DNA is TGTGCCACCAGTGACCGTGGACAGGGAGGAGATACGCAGTATTTT.

Here the CDR3 reads CASSQDTSGSYEQYV. DNA of the CDR3: TGCGCCAGCAGCCAAGATACTAGCGGATCCTACGAGCAGTACGTC. The chain recombines TRBV4-3 with TRBJ2-7; 8 bases align to TRBD2. Germline V CDR1 and CDR2: LGHNA, YSLEER. The CDR3 runs to 15 residues. After removal of 0 bases from V and 1 base from J, the junction contained 2 bases not matched to a gene.

In its sample, this clonotype was seen a few times. The V call is TRBV4-1, the J call TRBJ2-7; 7 bases are shared with TRBD2. V shed 6 bases and J 1 base; nucleotides not matched to a gene: 6. CDR3 length equals 14 residues. Germline assignment: CDR1 MGHRA and CDR2 YSYEKL. The CDR3, as DNA: TGCGCCAGCAGGAGGGCAGCGGGGTCCTACGAGCAGTACTTC. Translating it yields CASRRAAGSYEQYF.

This clonotype has only a few counts. The chain combines TRBV4-2 with TRBJ2-1; perhaps TRBD2 as D (6 bases). Per germline, CDR1 LGHNA and CDR2 YNFKEQ. The CDR3 runs to 15 residues. Trimming cost V 0 bases and J 4 bases, with 10 bases left between them. Here the CDR3 reads CASSQESRGYNEQFF. Here the CDR3 DNA reads TGTGCCAGCAGCCAAGAATCGCGGGGATACAATGAGCAGTTCTTC.

CDR3 region: CASSRRGDGSSPLHF. Here the CDR3 DNA reads TGTGCCAGCAGTCGTCGGGGGGATGGAAGTTCACCCCTCCACTTT. The genes are TRBV6-5 and TRBJ1-6; the D gene is possibly TRBD1 (5 bases). CDR3 length equals 15 residues. Germline assignment: CDR1 MNHEY and CDR2 SVGAGI. V lost 5 bases and J lost 9, with 17 bases in between.

V and J are TRBV6-5 and TRBJ1-1, with D unresolved. V was trimmed by 0 bases and J by 1 base, leaving 6 bases between them. Germline values: CDR1 MNHEY, CDR2 SVGAGI. The CDR3 has 14 residues. CDR3 sequence (DNA): TGTGCCAGCAGTTACTCGGGGTCGAACACTGAAGCTTTCTTT. This codes for CASSYSGSNTEAFF.

The CDR3 DNA is TGCGCCAGCAGGAATACAGGGGGACAAGGAAACACCATATATTTT. Encoded protein: CASRNTGGQGNTIYF. V gene TRBV5-1 combines with J gene TRBJ1-3; TRBD1 matches at 8 bases. The CDR3 is 15 residues long. The V gene's germline CDR1 is SGHRS and CDR2 YFSETQ. V shed 5 bases, J shed 4 bases, and the junction held 8 bases outside the gene matches.

This clonotype has just a few counts. The chain links TRBV28 to TRBJ2-7, with 9 bases that match TRBD1. V lost 6 bases to trimming and J lost 4 bases; unmatched junction nucleotides: 4. The CDR3 sequence is 13 residues long. Per germline, CDR1 MDHEN and CDR2 SYDVKM. CDR3 amino acids: CASRPQGAYEQYV. The CDR3 nucleotides read TGTGCCAGCAGACCACAGGGGGCTTACGAGCAGTACGTC.

The chain couples TRBV28 to TRBJ2-3, with 7 bases matching TRBD1. CDR1 and CDR2 from the germline V gene are MDHEN and SYDVKM. V was clipped by 2 bases and J by 0 bases; unmatched bases: 8. The CDR3 consists of 17 residues. The CDR3 coding sequence is TGTGCCAGCAGTTTAGCCTACAGGGGACGTAGCACAGATACGCAGTATTTT. Its protein product is CASSLAYRGRSTDTQYF.

This chain uses TRBV12-3 or TRBV12-4 with TRBJ2-3, with 10 bases lining up with TRBD2. V gave up 4 bases and J gave up 8 bases; unmatched junction bases: 12. This CDR3 comprises 16 residues. The CDR3 protein is CASSSFSGGVQGTQYF. The CDR3 nucleotides read TGTGCCAGCAGTTCTTTCAGCGGGGGGGTCCAGGGTACGCAGTATTTT.

This sequence joins TRBV5-5 and TRBJ1-5; D ambiguous. The germline V gene encodes CDR1 SGHKS and CDR2 YYEKEE (reference sequence). V gave up 0 bases and J gave up 4 bases, with 5 bases separating them. CDR3 length equals 13 residues. CDR3 bases: TGTGCCAGCAGCTTGGAGGATAATCAGCCCCAGCATTTT. Translating gives CASSLEDNQPQHF.

This clonotype occurred a few times. This chain connects TRBV12-3 or TRBV12-4 to TRBJ2-1; a possible D gene is TRBD2 (5 bases). Trimming left V 7 bases short and J 4 bases short, with 11 bases between. The CDR3 is 13 amino acids. CDR3 loop: CASTLREYNEQFF. The CDR3 coding sequence is TGTGCCAGCACTTTGAGGGAGTACAATGAGCAGTTCTTC.

The chain joins TRBV7-2 to TRBJ1-2; 11 positions agree with TRBD1. J gave up 1 base and V 5 bases, and 9 bases lay outside the gene matches. The CDR3 has 17 residues. Germline loops: CDR1 SGHTA, CDR2 FQGNSA. CDR3 loop: CASSLMDRGLLNYGYTF. Written as DNA, the CDR3 is TGTGCCAGCAGCCTGATGGACAGGGGGCTACTTAACTATGGCTACACCTTC.

This chain joins TRBV2 and TRBJ1-1; maybe TRBD1 (5 bases). V lost 8 bases to trimming and J lost 0 bases, with 19 bases between them. Germline lookup yields CDR1 SNHLY and CDR2 FYNNEI. This CDR3 is 16 amino acids long. The CDR3 nucleotides read TGTGCCAGCTCCCGGGGAGGGGTTGGCATGAACACTGAAGCTTTCTTT. Translating it yields CASSRGGVGMNTEAFF.

This clonotype was observed once. This chain uses TRBV2 with TRBJ2-2, with TRBD1 as a possible D gene (6 bases). Germline loops: CDR1 SNHLY, CDR2 FYNNEI. This CDR3 has 13 amino acids. V lost 4 bases and J 5 bases, leaving 8 bases between the germline ends. This CDR3 is CASSAGETGELFF. CDR3 DNA sequence: TGTGCCAGCAGTGCAGGGGAAACCGGGGAGCTGTTTTTT. Filled out from reference TRBV2 and TRBJ2-2, the complete variable domain reads EPEVTQTPSHQVTQMGQEVILRCVPISNHLYFYWYRQILGQKVEFLVSFYNNEISEKSEIFDDQFSVERPDGSNFTLKIRSTKLEDSAMYFCASSAGETGELFFGEGSRLTVL.

The chain employs TRBV20-1 and TRBJ1-1; a possible D gene is TRBD1 (5 bases). Trimming stripped 2 bases from V and 11 bases from J, with 12 bases between. The CDR3 spans 11 residues. CDR1 and CDR2 from the germline V gene are DFQATT and SNEGSKA (reference sequence). The CDR3 reads CSARRQGKAFF. The CDR3 nucleotides read TGCAGTGCTAGAAGGCAGGGAAAGGCTTTCTTT.

The V and J genes are TRBV4-3 and TRBJ2-7, with D perhaps TRBD1 or TRBD2 (5 bases each). Germline lookup yields CDR1 LGHNA and CDR2 YSLEER. V was shortened by 0 bases and J by 0 bases, with 9 bases between the two germline ends. The CDR3 is 15 residues long. The CDR3: CASSQEGVPSYEQYF. In DNA form, the CDR3 reads TGCGCCAGCAGCCAAGAGGGGGTGCCCTCCTACGAGCAGTACTTC.

Only one count was recorded for this clonotype. The chain employs TRBV20-1 and TRBJ2-1, with TRBD2 matching 7 bases. The CDR3 sequence is 15 residues long. Germline values: CDR1 DFQATT, CDR2 SNEGSKA (reference sequence). The V gene end was trimmed by 4 bases and the J gene end by 8 bases; junction bases not matched to a gene: 14. The CDR3: CSATVPGGSPHEQFF. The CDR3 nucleotides are TGCAGTGCTACAGTACCGGGAGGAAGCCCCCATGAGCAGTTCTTC.